This TCR beta chain was found in a study of cytotoxic CD8 clonotypes in ibrutinib-treated CLL. The overall study: Approximately ten relapsed/refractory, 15 treatment-naive; approximately 18 IGHV unmutated.

Here immunoSEQ multiplex PCR was the method, and the copy in TCRdb shows in-frame clones only, minus some. The sample lists tens of thousands of clones; around 84% were seen once. Findings and caveats of the study: Clonality was elevated at ibrutinib response and had returned toward baseline at progression. Measured clonality at baseline was greater than in age-matched healthy donors and tracked with circulating CD8+ T-cell counts. Public clonotypes, an uncommon group, contracted or remained stable on treatment.

About this clone: What it recognizes is unknown.

The starting material was PBMCs, obtained before ibrutinib treatment. The clonotype was recovered from a human donor with chronic lymphocytic leukemia.

The CDR3 DNA sequence: TGTGCCAGCAGCTCCCGGGCCGACAGCCTGAACACTGAAGCTTTCTTT. Protein: CASSSRADSLNTEAFF. V and J are TRBV7-9 and TRBJ1-1, with TRBD1 as a possible D gene (5 bases). CDR1 SEHNR and CDR2 FQNEAQ come from the germline V gene (reference sequence). The CDR3 has 16 amino acids. V lost 4 bases and J lost 0, with 15 bases in between.